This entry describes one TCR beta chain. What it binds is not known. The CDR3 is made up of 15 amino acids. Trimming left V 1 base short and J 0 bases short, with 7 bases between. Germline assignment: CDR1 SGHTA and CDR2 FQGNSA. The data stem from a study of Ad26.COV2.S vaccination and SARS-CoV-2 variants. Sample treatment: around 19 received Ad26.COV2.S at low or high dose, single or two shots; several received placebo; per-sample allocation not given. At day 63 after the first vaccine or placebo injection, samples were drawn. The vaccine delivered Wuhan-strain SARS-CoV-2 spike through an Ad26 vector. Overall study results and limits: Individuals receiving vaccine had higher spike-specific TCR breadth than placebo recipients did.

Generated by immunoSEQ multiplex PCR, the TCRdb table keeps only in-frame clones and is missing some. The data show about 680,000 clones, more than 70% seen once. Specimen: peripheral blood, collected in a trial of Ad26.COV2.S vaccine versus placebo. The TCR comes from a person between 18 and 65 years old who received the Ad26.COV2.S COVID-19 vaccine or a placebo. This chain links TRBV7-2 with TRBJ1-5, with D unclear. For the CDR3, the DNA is TGTGCCAGCAGCTTAGTCGGGAGTAGCAATCAGCCCCAGCATTTT. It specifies CASSLVGSSNQPQHF.